Each of the 10 T cell receptor beta chains below was sequenced from the same sample in a study of T cell repertoires in cytomegalovirus infection. TCRdb reprocessed the reads with MiXCR, giving one entry per CDR3 protein. Of about 310,000 distinct CDR3 sequences in the sample, about a sixth were seen once. Source material: PBMCs. The receptors stem from a human donor in good health (CMV status not recorded). Some clones in this sample may be carry-over from other donors' samples.

This clonotype came up many times. The chain uses TRBV28 and TRBJ1-1; TRBD1 is a possible D gene (6 bases). Germline values: CDR1 MDHEN, CDR2 SYDVKM. Trimming took 1 base from V and 3 from J, leaving 12 bases between them. This CDR3 contains 15 residues. This chain's CDR3 is CASSLYQGRYTEAFF. The CDR3 DNA follows: TGTGCCAGCAGTTTATATCAGGGGCGGTACACTGAAGCTTTCTTT.

This clonotype was recorded a few times. The chain links TRBV12-3 or TRBV12-4 to TRBJ1-1; D is possibly TRBD1 (5 bases). The CDR3 contains 12 residues. The V end was cut by 3 bases, the J end by 11 bases, with 13 bases between. The CDR3 nucleotides are TGTGCCAGCAGTTTCGGGGCTTCGGGGGCTTTCTTT. Translation gives CASSFGASGAFF.

The chain couples TRBV20-1 to TRBJ1-5; D remains ambiguous. V was trimmed by 7 bases and J by 2 bases, leaving 12 bases between them. Germline V gene data show CDR1 as DFQATT and CDR2 as SNEGSKA (reference sequence). This CDR3 has 13 residues. DNA of the CDR3: TGCAGTGGCCGCGGGGATGGCAATCAGCCCCAGCATTTT. Amino acid sequence: CSGRGDGNQPQHF.

Many counts were recorded for this clonotype. This sequence joins TRBV7-8 and TRBJ2-2; 8 bases fit TRBD1. Germline loops: CDR1 SGHVS, CDR2 FQNEAQ. J gave up 5 bases and V 4 bases, and 30 bases lay outside the gene matches. CDR3 length equals 23 residues. CDR3 amino acids: CASSYNVVPSRTGSQLRTGELFF. As DNA, the CDR3 is TGTGCCAGCAGCTACAACGTAGTCCCTTCCCGGACAGGGAGCCAGTTAAGGACCGGGGAGCTGTTTTTT.

The rearrangement joins TRBV2 to TRBJ2-2, with D perhaps matching TRBD2 (5 bases). V lost 7 bases and J 1 base, leaving 7 bases between the germline ends. Germline V lookup: CDR1 SNHLY, CDR2 FYNNEI. This CDR3 has 13 amino acids. The CDR3 region is CASTRENTGELFF. CDR3 bases: TGTGCCAGCACCCGGGAGAACACCGGGGAGCTGTTTTTT.

This clonotype was recorded a few times. The chain is built from TRBV4-1 and TRBJ1-5; D uncertain. Per germline, CDR1 MGHRA and CDR2 YSYEKL. V was shortened by 0 bases and J by 2 bases, with 11 bases between the two germline ends. The CDR3 has 16 amino acids. CDR3 sequence reads: CASSQDGHRGNQPQHF. The CDR3 DNA is TGCGCCAGCAGCCAAGATGGGCACAGAGGCAATCAGCCCCAGCATTTT.

This clonotype showed up just a few times. The chain is built from TRBV28 and TRBJ1-4; D gene unclear. From germline, CDR1 is MDHEN and CDR2 SYDVKM. This CDR3 comprises 12 residues. V gave up 7 bases and J gave up 8 bases, with 11 bases separating them. CDR3 in amino acids: CASNRFAEKLFF. CDR3 coding DNA: TGTGCCAGCAATAGGTTCGCGGAAAAACTGTTTTTT.

The chain links TRBV4-1 to TRBJ2-1; D gene unclear. V lost 1 base, J lost 5 bases, and 6 bases lay in between. CDR3 length: 13 residues. Germline lookup yields CDR1 MGHRA and CDR2 YSYEKL. The CDR3 nucleotides read TGCGCCAGCAGCCAAGTCACACACAATGAGCAGTTCTTC. This encodes CASSQVTHNEQFF.

This clonotype has at least ten counts. V and J are TRBV14 and TRBJ1-3; D unclear. With 4 bases removed from V and 2 bases from J, the gap between germline ends came to 12 bases. This CDR3 region has 15 residues. The germline V gene has CDR1 SGHDN and CDR2 FVKESK. CDR3 residues: CASSPAWGTGNTIYF. The CDR3, as DNA: TGTGCCAGCAGCCCGGCGTGGGGAACTGGAAACACCATATATTTT.

The chain combines TRBV12-3 or TRBV12-4 with TRBJ1-2, with a tentative D call TRBD1 (5 bases). Trimming took off 5 bases at V and 7 bases at J, with 20 bases between the two ends. This CDR3 comprises 15 residues. CDR3 sequence: CASSLQETGAGGYTF. The DNA of the CDR3 is TGTGCCAGCAGTCTACAGGAGACCGGGGCGGGTGGCTACACCTTC.